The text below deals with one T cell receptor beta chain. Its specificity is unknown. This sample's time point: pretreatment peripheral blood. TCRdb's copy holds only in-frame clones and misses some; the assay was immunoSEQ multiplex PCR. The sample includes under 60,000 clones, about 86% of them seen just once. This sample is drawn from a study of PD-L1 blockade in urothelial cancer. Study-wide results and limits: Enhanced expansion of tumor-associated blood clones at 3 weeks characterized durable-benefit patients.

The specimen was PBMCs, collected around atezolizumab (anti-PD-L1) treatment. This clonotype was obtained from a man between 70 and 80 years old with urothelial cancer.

The CDR3 spells CASSRKLRVNEQYF. CDR3 DNA: TGTGCCAGCAGCCGGAAGTTGCGGGTCAACGAGCAGTACTTC. The chain links TRBV14 to TRBJ2-7; D is perhaps TRBD2 (5 bases). This CDR3 has 14 amino acids. Germline loops: CDR1 SGHDN, CDR2 FVKESK. V was trimmed by 4 bases and J by 5 bases, leaving 15 bases between them.